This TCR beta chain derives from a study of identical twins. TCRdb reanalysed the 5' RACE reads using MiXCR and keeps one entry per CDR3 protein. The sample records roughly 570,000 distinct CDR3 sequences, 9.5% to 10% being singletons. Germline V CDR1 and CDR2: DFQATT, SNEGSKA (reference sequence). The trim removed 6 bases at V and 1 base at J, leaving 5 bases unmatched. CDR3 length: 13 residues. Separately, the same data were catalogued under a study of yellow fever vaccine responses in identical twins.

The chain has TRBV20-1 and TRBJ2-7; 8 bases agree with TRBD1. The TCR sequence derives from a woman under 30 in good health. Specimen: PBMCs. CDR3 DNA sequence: TGCAGTGCGAGGACAGGGCGGTCCTACGAGCAGTACTTC. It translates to CSARTGRSYEQYF.